Here is one TCR beta chain with its context. Here immunoSEQ multiplex PCR was the method, and the copy in TCRdb shows in-frame clones only, minus some. The table records some 14,000 clones, around 77% of them present only once. Trimming cost V 10 bases and J 3 bases; bases outside gene matches: 8. The CDR3 extends over 14 amino acids. The germline V gene has CDR1 WSHSY and CDR2 SAAADI. This sample stems from a study of sequential checkpoint blockade in melanoma. Study-level background: Randomization was 1:1 between first-line nivolumab→ipilimumab and ipilimumab→nivolumab.

The treatment is: randomized to nivolumab then ipilimumab (arm A) or the reverse (arm B). DNA-damaging chemotherapy had not been given to any patient beforehand. Sorted cells were live CD3+CD8+, lacking CD19 and CD56, from PBMCs. The material was CD8+ T cells sorted from blood (inferred from file names), obtained from a patient given nivolumab and ipilimumab in sequence. This clonotype originated in a human donor with melanoma. The rearrangement links TRBV10-2 to TRBJ2-3, with 9 nucleotides matching TRBD2. The CDR3 reads CATSGGLGTDTQYF. The DNA of the CDR3 is TGCGCCACCAGCGGGGGGTTGGGAACAGATACGCAGTATTTT.